This TCR beta chain was found in a study of T cells in Graves' hyperthyroidism and ophthalmopathy (dated by TCRdb to between 2017 and 2020). General notes on the study: Peripheral blood samples were taken at the time of initial diagnosis, prior to any treatment. In addition, the study compared T-cell repertoires in thyroid tissue and in blood from several Graves' hyperthyroidism patients. After sampling, hyperthyroidism patients received methimazole starting at 30 mg daily, and ophthalmopathy patients received high-dose intravenous methylprednisolone. To identify distinguishing TCR V-J signatures, a discovery cohort of 90 to 100 patients was used, comprising 40 to 45 with Graves' ophthalmopathy and some 57 with stable Graves' hyperthyroidism. Prospective prediction of ophthalmopathy was tested in an independent validation cohort consisting of 18 to 20 hyperthyroidism patients and approximately 16 patients who later progressed to ophthalmopathy. The paper reports TCR Vbeta CDR3 sequencing of more than 120 peripheral blood samples: approximately 41 ophthalmopathy, 70 to 85 hyperthyroidism and approximately 17 progressor patients. The 90 or so discovery patients were randomly split 7:3 into training and test sets. General conclusions and limits of the study: A 13 V-J signature model separated ophthalmopathy from stable hyperthyroidism, with approximately 86% sensitivity and about 81% specificity in cross-validation and 80%/75% in testing. Most expanded thyroid clonotypes (frequency above 0.001) were also detected in blood, a finding suggesting that blood repertoires may reflect thyroid immune responses. In validation, the model predicted progression to ophthalmopathy with 55% to 71% sensitivity and 72% to 85% specificity, a median of 6.5 months before onset. Sample size was not statistically predetermined, and blinding of investigators to group allocation was not performed.

Stable Graves' hyperthyroidism was defined as no progression to ophthalmopathy during 18 months of follow-up. Hyperthyroidism patients were newly diagnosed, had a disease duration of under 2 months, and were aged 18 to 65 years. Exclusion was applied to patients with uncontrolled infections, other autoimmune diseases, pregnancy or lactation. Diagnoses were based on clinical symptoms, serum thyroxine and TRAb, thyroid ultrasound and orbital computed tomography. PBMCs were separated from 10 ml of fresh peripheral blood using Ficoll-Paque density gradient centrifugation. Trizol reagent was used to extract total RNA, and RNA quality was then checked on an Agilent 2100 Bioanalyzer. For CDR1 and CDR2, the germline V gene (reference sequence) lists LNHDA and SQIVND. The CDR3 holds 12 amino acids from the cysteine to the phenylalanine. CDR3 DNA is the only sequence kept; it has 36 bases, read in frame from the first base. At the junction V is shortened by 1 base and J by 8 bases, with 8 bases in between.

The TCR beta CDR3 regions were amplified from RNA transcripts. For the first round of RT-PCR on the TCR CDR3, the HTBI primer set was used together with the Qiagen OneStep RT-PCR kit. The libraries were constructed in a second round of multiplex PCR and then size-selected and purified. The libraries were sequenced on an Illumina HiSeq2000 using paired-end 100 bp reads. The paper's processing steps were these. SOAPnuke was used to process the raw data, throwing out any read that contained adapters or uncalled bases, had a mean Phred below 15, or lacked an exact constant-primer or identifier match. COPE v1.2.5 was used to merge high-quality paired reads, and clonotypes were defined as unique nucleotide sequences. MiTCR v1.1 was used to align clonotypes to the IMGT TRBV, TRBD and TRBJ reference segments. Analysis was restricted to V-J combinations with a frequency above 0.0001, which covered 98% to 99.2% of repertoires. The TCS score was defined as F50 (clonal expansion) divided by E x V (chaos), with BLOSUM62-based TCRdist calculated between CDR3 peptides within each V-J. Welch's t-statistics and random forest reduced 514 V-J features to roughly 13, which were used in a naive Bayes classifier (R e1071). Thyroid-blood repertoire similarity was quantified with the Morisita-Horn index. TCRdb took the public reads, trimmed them with fastp at Q25, ran MiXCR for clone calling and kept in-frame beta chains. Records with the same CDR3 protein are collapsed into one entry carrying the most frequent genes and DNA. None of the V and J calls come from the authors' own analysis; TCRdb made them. The sample table contains 600,000 to 800,000 distinct CDR3 sequences; only one count was recorded for about a third of them. The top ten hold around 31% of the sample.

This clonotype appeared a single time. The target of this receptor is not known. No clone much larger than this one lies a single base away; base qualities are absent. Evidence from one read is weak. This sequence uses TRBV19 and TRBJ1-2, with no confident D gene call. The receptor comes from a woman aged 40 to 50 with Graves' hyperthyroidism. Material for sequencing was blood. The CDR3 has the sequence CASSIGIGGYTF. The nucleotide sequence is given as TGTGCCAGTAGTATAGGAATTGGGGGCTACACCTTC.